This TCR beta chain is from a study of blood T cell repertoires in COVID-19. About the study: Samples of COVID-19 (acute and convalescent) were obtained from the United States, Italy and Spain. T cells, B-cell-depleted T cells, or PBMCs provided the cDNA or gDNA that served as material.

TCRdb's copy holds only in-frame clones and misses some; the assay was immunoSEQ multiplex PCR. Of a few hundred thousand clones listed, approximately 85% are singletons. Unmatched junction bases numbered 8, after V lost 2 bases and J lost 4 bases. CDR1 is SGHDN, CDR2 FVKESK, per germline. The CDR3 is 15 residues long. The chain carries TRBV14 and TRBJ2-7, with TRBD1 matching 7 bases. The sequenced sample was peripheral blood. The clonotype comes from a human donor in a cohort sampled during active COVID-19. The DNA for the CDR3 is TGTGCCAGCAGCCAAAACCTTGACAGGGCGTACGAGCAGTACTTC. Translation: CASSQNLDRAYEQYF.